This T cell receptor (beta chain) was profiled in a study of T cells in Graves' hyperthyroidism and ophthalmopathy. Amplified TCR beta CDR3 regions came from RNA transcripts. During a first-round RT-PCR of the TCR CDR3, the HTBI primer set was used. TCRdb passed the multiplex PCR reads through MiXCR, listing each CDR3 protein once. The table lists roughly 380,000 distinct CDR3 sequences, approximately 14% of them singletons. Subjects aged 18 to 65 presented with newly diagnosed hyperthyroidism of less than 2 months' duration. V was clipped by 4 bases and J by 0 bases, with 13 bases between them. This CDR3 is built from 15 residues. From germline, CDR1 is SGHRS and CDR2 YFSETQ.

This sequence joins TRBV5-1 and TRBJ1-1, with unresolved D. The origin of this receptor is a woman between 18 and 29 years old with Graves' hyperthyroidism. The sequenced material came from blood. CDR3 sequence (DNA): TGCGCCAGCAGCCTAGCGAATTCTTTGAACACTGAAGCTTTCTTT. Its translation is CASSLANSLNTEAFF.